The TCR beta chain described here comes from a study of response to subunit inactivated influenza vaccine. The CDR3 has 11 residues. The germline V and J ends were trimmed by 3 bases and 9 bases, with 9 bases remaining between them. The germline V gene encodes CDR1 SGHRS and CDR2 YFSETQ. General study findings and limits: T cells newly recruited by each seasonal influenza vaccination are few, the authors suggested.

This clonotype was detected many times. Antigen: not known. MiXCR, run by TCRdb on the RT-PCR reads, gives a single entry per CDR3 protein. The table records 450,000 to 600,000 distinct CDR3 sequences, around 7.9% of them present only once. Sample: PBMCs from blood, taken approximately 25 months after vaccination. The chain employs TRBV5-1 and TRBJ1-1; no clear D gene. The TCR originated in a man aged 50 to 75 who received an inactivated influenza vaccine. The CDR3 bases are TGCGCCAGCAGCTCCGAGTCCCAAGCTTTCTTT. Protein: CASSSESQAFF.